This TCR beta chain was captured by sequencing in a study of spatial heterogeneity in lung cancer. Whole-study context: Counts of TCR transcripts in tumor regions correlated strongly with a matched bulk RNA-seq T cell module score. Every unique TCR and UMI combination, on average, appeared more than ten times in raw reads. Whole-study findings and limits: Expanded intratumoral alpha and beta TCR counts tracked tumor mutation counts.

The CDR3 length is 15 residues. Looked up from germline, CDR1 is MNHNS and CDR2 is SASEGT. V shed 2 bases, J shed 2 bases, and the junction held 5 bases outside the gene matches. The time point here: sample taken at primary tumor resection. TCR cDNA molecules were tagged individually, and each one carried a unique molecular identifier. MiXCR, run by TCRdb on the 5' RACE reads, gives a single entry per CDR3 protein. The table shows around 8,100 distinct CDR3 sequences, with 5.4% occurring only once. This clonotype appeared many times. Its cognate antigen is unknown. The sequencing used lung tumor tissue, collected at surgery. The source of this sequence is a male donor with early-stage non-small cell lung cancer. V gene TRBV6-1 combines with J gene TRBJ1-2, with 7 positions matching TRBD1. The CDR3 loop reads CASSEFPTGNYGYTF. DNA of the CDR3: TGTGCCAGCAGTGAATTCCCGACAGGGAACTATGGCTACACCTTC.